This passage covers 14 T cell receptor beta chains from one sample sequenced in a study of PD-1 blockade in mismatch repair-deficient tumors. The protocol was immunoSEQ multiplex PCR, while the TCRdb copy is restricted to in-frame clones and leaves out a portion. The sample records about 9,200 clones, over 75% being singletons. These TCRs' antigens remain unknown. Time point reported: approximately 9-day in vitro stimulation with candidate mutation-associated neoantigen peptide 1. The starting material was cells cultured in vitro, obtained from a patient treated with pembrolizumab. These receptors were obtained from an adult with mismatch repair-deficient cancer.

J is TRBJ2-1 and V is TRBV7-3, with TRBD2 matching over 9 bases. The CDR3 runs 15 residues. J was trimmed by 2 bases and V by 2 bases; bases with no gene match: 1. The germline V gene has CDR1 SGHTA and CDR2 FQGTGA. The CDR3 region has the DNA TGTGCCAGCAGCTTAGCGGGAGGGACCTACAATGAGCAGTTCTTC. This translates into CASSLAGGTYNEQFF. The complete variable domain, with remaining parts taken from reference TRBV7-3 and TRBJ2-1, reads GAGVSQTPSNKVTEKGKYVELRCDPISGHTALYWYRQSLGQGPEFLIYFQGTGAADDSGLPNDRFFAVRPEGSVSTLKIQRTERGDSAVYLCASSLAGGTYNEQFFGPGTRLTVL.

This chain links TRBV30 with TRBJ2-5; D remains unclear. V lost 0 bases to trimming and J lost 5 bases, with 4 bases between them. The V gene's germline CDR1 is GTSNPN and CDR2 SVGIG (reference sequence). This CDR3 has 11 residues. DNA of the CDR3: TGTGCCTGGAGTGTTGGGGAGACCCAGTACTTC. Amino acid sequence: CAWSVGETQYF.

By its share, this clone is medium-sized. The chain combines TRBV29-1 with TRBJ1-2; no reliable D call. Germline V gene lookup returns CDR1 SQVTM and CDR2 ANQGSEA. The CDR3 sequence is 13 residues long. V lost 4 bases and J 4 bases, leaving 13 bases between the germline ends. CDR3 region: CSVVSGVSYGYTF. The DNA of the CDR3 is TGCAGCGTTGTGAGCGGGGTGAGCTATGGCTACACCTTC.

CDR3 amino acids: CASSPAASGRSYEQYF. The CDR3 DNA is TGTGCCAGCAGTCCCGCGGCTAGCGGGAGATCCTACGAGCAGTACTTC. The chain combines TRBV28 with TRBJ2-7, with 10 positions matching TRBD2. The germline V gene encodes CDR1 MDHEN and CDR2 SYDVKM. V was pared by 5 bases and J by 1 base, with 8 bases of the junction left unmatched. The CDR3 contains 16 residues. The whole variable domain, filled in from reference TRBV28 and TRBJ2-7, reads DVKVTQSSRYLVKRTGEKVFLECVQDMDHENMFWYRQDPGLGLRLIYFSYDVKMKEKGDIPEGYSVSREKKERFSLILESASTNQTSMYLCASSPAASGRSYEQYFGPGTRLTVT.

The chain recombines TRBV18 with TRBJ2-2; no reliable D call. CDR3 length: 11 residues. Trimming shortened V by 8 bases and J by 7 bases, and 8 bases separated the two germline ends. Germline lookup yields CDR1 KGHSH and CDR2 LQKENI. CDR3 sequence: CASQRVGELFF. The CDR3 DNA sequence: TGTGCCAGCCAAAGGGTCGGGGAGCTGTTTTTT. Full variable domain (outside the CDR3, taken from reference TRBV18 and TRBJ2-2): NAGVMQNPRHLVRRRGQEARLRCSPMKGHSHVYWYRQLPEEGLKFMVYLQKENIIDESGMPKERFSAEFPKEGPSILRIQQVVRGDSAAYFCASQRVGELFFGEGSRLTVL.

This clone has only a few counts. The chain couples TRBV7-2 to TRBJ2-7; D gene ambiguous. The CDR3 has 12 residues. Germline V gene sequence: CDR1 SGHTA, CDR2 FQGNSA. The V end lost 5 bases, the J end lost 7 bases, and 12 bases lay between the germline ends. Here the CDR3 DNA reads TGTGCCAGCAGCCCCCTGGGTGGGGAGCAGTACTTC. This codes for CASSPLGGEQYF.

The CDR3 nucleotides are TGTGCCAGCTCACCAAGGGGAGGCTTGGCCCAAGAGACCCAGTACTTC. Translation: CASSPRGGLAQETQYF. The chain links TRBV18 to TRBJ2-5, with a weak D call TRBD2 (6 bases). Deletions cut 2 bases from V and 1 base from J, with 14 bases between. Germline CDR1 KGHSH, CDR2 LQKENI. The CDR3 covers 16 residues. The full variable domain, completed using reference TRBV18 and TRBJ2-5, is NAGVMQNPRHLVRRRGQEARLRCSPMKGHSHVYWYRQLPEEGLKFMVYLQKENIIDESGMPKERFSAEFPKEGPSILRIQQVVRGDSAAYFCASSPRGGLAQETQYFGPGTRLLVL.

The J gene is TRBJ2-5, the V gene TRBV5-1; D might be TRBD2 (6 bases). V was clipped by 6 bases and J by 2 bases, with 14 bases between them. CDR3 length: 14 residues. From germline, CDR1 is SGHRS and CDR2 YFSETQ. This chain's CDR3 is CASKARDHQETQYF. CDR3 nucleotides: TGCGCCAGCAAAGCGCGGGACCATCAAGAGACCCAGTACTTC.

V and J are TRBV27 and TRBJ1-2; D unresolved. This CDR3 spans 9 amino acids. CDR1 is MNHEY and CDR2 is SMNVEV in the germline V gene (reference sequence). With 8 bases removed from V and 7 bases from J, the gap between germline ends came to 5 bases. CDR3 residues: CASRRGYTF. DNA for the CDR3: TGTGCCAGCCGGCGTGGCTACACCTTC.

The CDR3 DNA reads as TGTGCCAGCAGCCTAGCGGGAGCAATTCCTGAGCAGTTCTTC. Translation gives CASSLAGAIPEQFF. The rearrangement joins TRBV28 to TRBJ2-1; 10 bases match TRBD2. Looked up from germline, CDR1 is MDHEN and CDR2 is SYDVKM. The CDR3 has 14 amino acids. With V trimmed by 6 bases and J by 9 bases, 8 bases remained unmatched. The whole variable domain, filled in from reference TRBV28 and TRBJ2-1, reads DVKVTQSSRYLVKRTGEKVFLECVQDMDHENMFWYRQDPGLGLRLIYFSYDVKMKEKGDIPEGYSVSREKKERFSLILESASTNQTSMYLCASSLAGAIPEQFFGPGTRLTVL.

J is TRBJ1-4 and V is TRBV5-1; D unclear. CDR1 and CDR2 (germline): SGHRS, YFSETQ. The ends were cut back, 3 bases at V and 0 bases at J, with 3 bases in the middle. The CDR3 sequence is 13 residues long. CDR3 sequence: CASSWATNEKLFF. DNA for the CDR3: TGCGCCAGCAGCTGGGCAACTAATGAAAAACTGTTTTTT.

The chain links TRBV5-4 to TRBJ2-2; 7 nucleotides align to TRBD1. The V gene end was trimmed by 6 bases and the J gene end by 6 bases; junction bases not matched to a gene: 11. There are 15 residues in the CDR3. Germline assignment: CDR1 SGHNT and CDR2 YYREEE (reference sequence). CDR3 residues: CASKHDQGVAGELFF. CDR3 bases: TGTGCCAGCAAGCACGATCAGGGGGTAGCCGGGGAGCTGTTTTTT.

The chain recombines TRBV27 with TRBJ1-2; 9 nucleotides line up with TRBD1. The length of the CDR3 is 15 residues. Germline CDR1 is MNHEY and CDR2 is SMNVEV (reference sequence). Trimming removed 2 bases from V and 5 bases from J; junction bases left unmatched: 6. CDR3 coding DNA: TGTGCCAGCAGTTTAAAGGGGGACAGGGTATATGGCTACACCTTC. This gives the protein CASSLKGDRVYGYTF.

V usage is TRBV5-8 and J usage is TRBJ1-2, with no clear D. V dropped 2 bases and J dropped 0 bases, with 5 bases sitting between them. CDR1 and CDR2 (germline): SGHTS, YDEGEE. The CDR3 is 13 amino acids. CDR3 coding DNA: TGTGCCAGCAGCTTAAGGCCTAACTATGGCTACACCTTC. Protein sequence: CASSLRPNYGYTF.